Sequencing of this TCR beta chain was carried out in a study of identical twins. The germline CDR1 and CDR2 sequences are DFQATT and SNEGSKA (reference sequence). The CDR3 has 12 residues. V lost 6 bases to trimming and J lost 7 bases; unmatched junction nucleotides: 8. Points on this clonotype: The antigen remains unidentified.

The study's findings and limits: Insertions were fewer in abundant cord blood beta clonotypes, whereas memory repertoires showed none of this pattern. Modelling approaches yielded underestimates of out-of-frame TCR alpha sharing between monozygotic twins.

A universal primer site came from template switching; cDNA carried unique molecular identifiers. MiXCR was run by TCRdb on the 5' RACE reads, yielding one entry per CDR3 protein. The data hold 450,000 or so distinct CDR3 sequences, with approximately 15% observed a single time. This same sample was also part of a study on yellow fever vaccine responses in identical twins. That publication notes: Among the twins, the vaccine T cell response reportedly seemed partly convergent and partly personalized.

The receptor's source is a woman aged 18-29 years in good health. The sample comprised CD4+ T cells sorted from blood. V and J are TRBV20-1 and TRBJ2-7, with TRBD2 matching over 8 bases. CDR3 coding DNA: TGCAGTGCCTCCGGACTAGCTCGGGAGCAGTACTTC. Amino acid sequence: CSASGLAREQYF.